The clone carrying this TCR beta chain was seen at least ten times. Antigen unknown. MiXCR, applied by TCRdb to the RT-PCR reads, yields one record per CDR3 protein. The data contain more than 450,000 distinct CDR3 sequences, 12% of them singletons. CDR1 is SQVTM and CDR2 is ANQGSEA in the germline V gene. J was trimmed by 3 bases and V by 0 bases; bases with no gene match: 5. The CDR3 is 15 residues long. The sample comes from a study of response to subunit inactivated influenza vaccine. Study outcomes and limitations: Authors suggested few new T cells are recruited by each seasonal influenza vaccination.

The rearrangement uses TRBV29-1 and TRBJ2-1; 7 nucleotides agree with TRBD1. The origin of this receptor is a man aged 50-60 years who received an inactivated influenza vaccine. The sample consisted of PBMCs from blood, taken on the day of vaccination. CDR3 loop: CSVEDLQGVYNEQFF. In DNA, the CDR3 is TGCAGCGTTGAAGATTTGCAGGGGGTCTACAATGAGCAGTTCTTC.